One and the same sample provided the 18 T cell receptor beta chains below, sequenced in a study of graft-versus-host responses after intestinal transplantation. Their recognized antigens are unknown. The data were produced by immunoSEQ multiplex PCR, yet TCRdb's version contains in-frame clones alone and is incomplete. Of about 96,000 clones listed, 90% to 95% are singletons. The material sequenced was unstimulated CD4+ T cells sorted from spleen or lymph node cells, taken before intestinal transplant. The receptors originated from a human donor who received an intestinal transplant.

The rearrangement joins TRBV2 to TRBJ1-5, with D unclear. This CDR3 spans 13 amino acids. V dropped 1 base and J dropped 7 bases, with 8 bases sitting between them. CDR1 is SNHLY and CDR2 is FYNNEI in the germline V gene. CDR3 sequence: CASSEEGGQPQHF. CDR3 nucleotide sequence: TGTGCCAGCAGTGAAGAGGGAGGACAGCCCCAGCATTTT.

The chain joins TRBV6-5 to TRBJ1-4; 8 nucleotides line up with TRBD1. The germline gives CDR1 MNHEY, CDR2 SVGAGI. The CDR3 extends over 14 amino acids. Unmatched junction bases numbered 8, after V lost 8 bases and J lost 6 bases. CDR3: CASPRQGMDEKLFF. The CDR3 bases are TGTGCCAGCCCTAGACAGGGGATGGATGAAAAACTGTTTTTT.

This chain connects TRBV11-3 to TRBJ1-3; D unclear. The CDR3 consists of 15 residues. Germline CDR1 and CDR2: SGHNT and YENEEA. V lost 4 bases, J lost 4 bases, and 14 bases lay in between. This CDR3 reads CASSSHRGPGNTIYF. As DNA, the CDR3 is TGTGCCAGCAGCTCACACCGGGGTCCCGGAAACACCATATATTTT.

The rearrangement links TRBV6-1 to TRBJ2-2; D uncertain. Germline V gene data show CDR1 as MNHNS and CDR2 as SASEGT. Trimming removed 4 bases at V and 1 base at J, with 7 bases between. The CDR3 sequence is 14 residues long. The CDR3 here is CASSVPWNTGELFF. As DNA, the CDR3 is TGTGCCAGCAGTGTCCCATGGAACACCGGGGAGCTGTTTTTT.

The chain joins TRBV5-6 to TRBJ2-7, with 10 bases fitting TRBD2. The germline CDR1 and CDR2 sequences are SGHDT and YYEEEE. V lost 2 bases and J lost 5; bases outside the gene matches: 10. This CDR3 is 16 amino acids long. CDR3 nucleotides: TGTGCCAGCAGCTTTGGGGAGCGGGAGGGCCCCAACGAGCAGTACTTC. Translation: CASSFGEREGPNEQYF.

This chain joins TRBV28 and TRBJ1-4, with TRBD1 identical over 7 bases. After removal of 6 bases from V and 0 bases from J, the junction contained 10 bases not matched to a gene. In germline, CDR1 is MDHEN, CDR2 SYDVKM. The CDR3 has 17 amino acids. The CDR3 DNA sequence: TGTGCCAGCAGGTCGAGGGGGCGTGGGGCAACTAATGAAAAACTGTTTTTT. This sequence encodes CASRSRGRGATNEKLFF.

V and J are TRBV5-1 and TRBJ2-3, with a weak D call TRBD1 (6 bases). CDR1 SGHRS and CDR2 YFSETQ come from the germline V gene. This CDR3 is built from 14 residues. The ends were cut back, 0 bases at V and 2 bases at J, with 7 bases in the middle. CDR3 loop: CASSLGQDTDTQYF. CDR3 coding DNA: TGCGCCAGCAGCTTGGGACAGGACACAGATACGCAGTATTTT.

This clone was seen a single time. This chain links TRBV5-6 with TRBJ2-4; D is unresolved. This CDR3 is 14 amino acids long. The ends were cut back, 0 bases at V and 0 bases at J, with 4 bases in the middle. Germline assignment: CDR1 SGHDT and CDR2 YYEEEE. The CDR3 coding sequence is TGTGCCAGCAGCTTGGTGGCAGCCAAAAACATTCAGTACTTC. Its protein is CASSLVAAKNIQYF.

The chain has TRBV2 and TRBJ1-1; unclear D gene. The CDR3 runs to 14 residues. The V and J ends lost 1 base and 0 bases respectively, with 6 bases between them. The germline CDR1 and CDR2 sequences are SNHLY and FYNNEI. As DNA, the CDR3 is TGTGCCAGCAGTGAAGGGGGAGTGAACACTGAAGCTTTCTTT. As protein: CASSEGGVNTEAFF.

This rearrangement joins TRBV30 to TRBJ1-6; D is unclear. The CDR3 is 14 residues long. The V gene's germline CDR1 is GTSNPN and CDR2 SVGIG (reference sequence). Trimming pared 3 bases from V and 0 bases from J, leaving 6 bases between. For the CDR3, the DNA is TGTGCCTGGAGGACACCCTCCTATAATTCACCCCTCCACTTT. Encoded protein: CAWRTPSYNSPLHF.

This clone was recorded once. J is TRBJ1-3 and V is TRBV5-5; D not resolved. V dropped 1 base and J dropped 4 bases, with 15 bases sitting between them. CDR1 and CDR2 (germline): SGHKS, YYEKEE (reference sequence). CDR3 length equals 16 residues. For the CDR3, the DNA is TGTGCCAGCAGCTTGATCAGAGCGGTAGTGGGAAACACCATATATTTT. Residues: CASSLIRAVVGNTIYF.

The CDR3 region has the DNA TGCGCCAGCAGATGGGTAGCGGGAGCAGATACGCAGTATTTT. As protein: CASRWVAGADTQYF. The chain has TRBV5-1 and TRBJ2-3, with TRBD2 matching over 9 bases. The CDR3 extends over 14 amino acids. CDR1 is SGHRS and CDR2 is YFSETQ in the germline V gene. J lost 4 bases, V lost 5 bases, and 5 bases had no gene match.

V and J are TRBV7-9 and TRBJ1-1, with 8 nucleotides matching TRBD1. The CDR3 totals 14 residues. Looked up from germline, CDR1 is SEHNR and CDR2 is FQNEAQ (reference sequence). V dropped 1 base and J dropped 7; count of bases not matched to a gene: 5. CDR3 bases: TGTGCCAGCAGCTTAGTGACAGGGGCAGGTGAAGCTTTCTTT. Its protein is CASSLVTGAGEAFF.

The rearrangement uses TRBV5-1 and TRBJ2-7; a weak D match, TRBD2 (6 bases). Germline V lookup: CDR1 SGHRS, CDR2 YFSETQ. V lost 0 bases and J lost 2, with 12 bases in between. The CDR3 is made up of 15 amino acids. The CDR3 sequence: CASSLARGATYEQYF. DNA of the CDR3: TGCGCCAGCAGCTTGGCCCGCGGGGCGACCTACGAGCAGTACTTC.

J is TRBJ1-2 and V is TRBV27; D might be TRBD1 (6 bases). The germline V and J ends were trimmed by 5 bases and 4 bases, with 17 bases remaining between them. Germline values: CDR1 MNHEY, CDR2 SMNVEV (reference sequence). The CDR3 spans 15 residues. The CDR3 DNA sequence: TGTGCCAGCAGTACCCCCGGACAGACTTTCTATGGCTACACCTTC. Translated: CASSTPGQTFYGYTF.

This clone was detected only once. The chain joins TRBV30 to TRBJ2-2; 7 bases match TRBD2. This CDR3 contains 18 residues. Trimming cost V 3 bases and J 3 bases; bases outside gene matches: 16. The germline V gene has CDR1 GTSNPN and CDR2 SVGIG (reference sequence). CDR3 nucleotides: TGTGCCTGGAGCCGGGAGCCTAGCGGCAAAAGGGACACCGGGGAGCTGTTTTTT. Translation gives CAWSREPSGKRDTGELFF.

The sample holds a few counts of this clone. V usage is TRBV19 and J usage is TRBJ1-4; 9 bases are shared with TRBD1. This CDR3 has 14 residues. Germline V gene lookup returns CDR1 LNHDA and CDR2 SQIVND (reference sequence). Unmatched junction bases numbered 9, after V lost 4 bases and J lost 12 bases. The CDR3 nucleotides are TGTGCCAGTAGTAGGGACAGGGTTGGCGGCGAACTGTTTTTT. Encoded protein: CASSRDRVGGELFF.

This clone occurred once. Relative to the germline gene, one junction end is altered; a read error may explain this. V is TRBV2 and J is TRBJ2-7; 8 bases are shared with TRBD2. The CDR3 has 12 amino acids. Germline CDR1 is SNHLY and CDR2 is FYNNEI. CDR3 sequence (DNA): TGTGCGACGACTAGCGTCTCCCACGAGCAGTACTTC. Its translation is CATTSVSHEQYF.